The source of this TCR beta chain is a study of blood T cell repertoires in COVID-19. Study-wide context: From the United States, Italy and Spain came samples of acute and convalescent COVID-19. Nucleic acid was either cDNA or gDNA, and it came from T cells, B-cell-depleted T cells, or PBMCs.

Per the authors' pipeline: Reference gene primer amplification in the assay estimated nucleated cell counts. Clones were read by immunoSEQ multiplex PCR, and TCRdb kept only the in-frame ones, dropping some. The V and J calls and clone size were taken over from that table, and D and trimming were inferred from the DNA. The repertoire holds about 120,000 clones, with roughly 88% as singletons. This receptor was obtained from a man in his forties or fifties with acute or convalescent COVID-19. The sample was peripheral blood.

This chain's CDR3 is CASATGLNQPQHF. The DNA of the CDR3 is TGTGCCAGCGCTACAGGGCTCAATCAGCCCCAGCATTTT. The chain recombines TRBV10-3 with TRBJ1-5; a weak D match, TRBD1 (6 bases). CDR1 and CDR2 from the germline V gene are ENHRY and SYGVKD. Trimming took 10 bases from V and 3 from J, leaving 13 bases between them. The CDR3 is 13 amino acids.